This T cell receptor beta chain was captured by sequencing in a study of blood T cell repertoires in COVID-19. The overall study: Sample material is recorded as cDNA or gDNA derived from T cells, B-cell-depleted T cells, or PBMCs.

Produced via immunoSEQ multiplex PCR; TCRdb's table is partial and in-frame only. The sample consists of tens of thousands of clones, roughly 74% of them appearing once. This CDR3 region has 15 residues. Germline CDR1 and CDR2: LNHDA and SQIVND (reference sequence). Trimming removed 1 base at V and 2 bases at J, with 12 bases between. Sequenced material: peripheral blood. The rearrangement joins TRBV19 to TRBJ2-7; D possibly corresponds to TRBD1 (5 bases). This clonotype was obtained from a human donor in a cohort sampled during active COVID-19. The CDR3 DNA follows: TGTGCCAGTAGTATAGCCCAGGGTGATACCTACGAGCAGTACTTC. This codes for CASSIAQGDTYEQYF.